This T cell receptor (beta chain) was sequenced for a study of cytomegalovirus exposure and HLA in healthy donors listed by TCRdb under 2017. For the wider study: In an earlier analysis of roughly 590 of the donors, less than 350 Gb of sequence data and 95 million to 130 million unique TCR beta sequences from roughly 200 million T cells were reported. In an earlier analysis of roughly 600 of the donors, high-throughput TCR beta sequencing was used to judge whether each TCR beta V gene segment behaved as functional or pseudogenic. About 310 gigabases of sequencing data and approximately 85 million unique TCR sequences were included in an early release covering around 650 HLA-typed donors. To predict cytomegalovirus infection status, the study brought together high-throughput TCR immunosequencing, statistical association of individual TCRs with disease status, and machine learning. In a later genetic analysis, genome-wide SNP genotypes for about three fifths of the roughly 670 donors were used, and that subset was treated as a discovery cohort. Along with the approximately 650-subject first cohort, a separate validation cohort of around 120 different subjects was used. Rather than drawing on any new phenotypic data, the later analysis identified candidate immune exposures from TCR beta sequences and the way those sequences occurred across donors. Four or five DR-DQ haplotypes were handled as single units for association and clustering because linkage in the cohort was strong. Among approximately 370 genotyped donors of the cohort, an average of approximately 240,000 unique TCR beta nucleotide sequences was sequenced per donor, of which roughly 18% were non-productive. The aim of the study was to test whether cataloging public T cell receptors could identify signatures of past pathogen exposure. A later analysis re-examined previously published TCR beta repertoires from 500 to 700 donors and added high-resolution HLA genotyping to investigate patterns of TCR occurrence. Both class I and class II loci were covered by HLA typing, at four-digit resolution. Alongside the repertoire data, information on donor age, sex, ethnicity and CMV serostatus was compiled. Using immunosequencing, the study profiled T cell repertoires from 666 subjects and related those repertoires to cytomegalovirus serostatus. Of the 350 to 450 genotyped donors, approximately 80% were placed in the genetic ancestry cluster associated with self-reported Caucasian donors. The number of donors typed differed by locus, with 629-630 for A, B, C, DRB1 and DQB1, more than 500 for DQA1, nearly 610 for DPA1, and around 430 for DPB1. Every discovery cohort repertoire had been produced on one sequencing platform.

Note on this clone: Its cognate antigen has yet to be identified. No clone much larger than this one lies a single base away; base qualities are absent.

Here is what the overall study found, with its caveats: A few of the identified cytomegalovirus-associated TCR beta chains were confirmed in vitro to be specific for cytomegalovirus antigens. V-gene and J-gene trimming of TCR beta chains was associated with a missense DCLRE1C variant in a later genetic analysis, and the association was replicated in an independent cohort. Compared with equally common non-associated chains, HLA-associated TCR beta chains in a later analysis were more clonally expanded and had lower generation probabilities. In this cohort, only TCR beta chains were sequenced, and detectable features were limited by the absence of alpha or paired-chain data. A further reported finding was that TCR beta sequences accurately predicted the HLA-A and HLA-B alleles for most subjects in the first cohort. In both the original and validation cohorts, the classifier was reported to diagnose cytomegalovirus status with high specificity and sensitivity. The 87-base-pair reads could not distinguish some IMGT-functional V segments, including TRBV6-2 and TRBV6-3, so those segments were excluded. Correlated functional status among segregating V segments might be attributable to linkage disequilibrium, but an unknown experimental factor could not be ruled out. In the study, 150 to 200 TCR beta chains were listed as associated with cytomegalovirus. A later analysis associated 16,951 TCR beta sequences with specific HLA alleles at a false discovery rate of 0.05. According to the authors, the approach could potentially be generalized to other disease states and immunological phenotypes. According to a later analysis, most CMV-associated TCR beta chains appeared to be HLA-restricted, and the HLA associations seemed to be driven largely by CMV exposure. An earlier analysis of approximately 570 of the donors showed that most TCR beta V segments appeared in productive rearrangements either about 87% or about 30% of the time, which broadly matched IMGT annotations. CMV serostatus was the only immune exposure information available for the cohort. Most TCR sequences were observed very rarely across donors, whereas some public TCRs were present in many individuals. Around 16 rarely observed V segments, including chromosome 9 orphons, were excluded from the earlier analysis of a few hundred of the donors because counts were too low. The presence/absence analyses assumed that sequencing depth was roughly uniform across donors, and that assumption may not be true. Strong co-occurrence of HLA alleles, especially DR and DQ, made assigning TCR associations to individual alleles difficult. Compared with the roughly 670-donor mean, donors in an Asian-associated ancestry cluster had fewer N-insertions in productive TCRs, according to a later genetic analysis. Because HLA typing was missing for some donors at each locus, association tests included only the typed subset. According to a later analysis, TCR association rates differed among HLA loci, with DRB1 alleles showing the most associated TCRs and HLA-C alleles showing the fewest. A cluster of highly shared sequence variants was judged likely to be a technical artifact of the sequencing pipeline. According to a later analysis, parvovirus B19, influenza, CMV and Epstein-Barr virus appeared linked to several top co-occurrence clusters.

The method behind the library was the immunoSEQ multiplex PCR assay. The multiplex PCR relied on a mix of 60 forward primers for TCR Vbeta segments and 13 reverse primers for TCR Jbeta segments. The CDR3 region of rearranged TCR beta genes was amplified from genomic DNA by a multiplex PCR assay. On the Illumina HiSeq System, the amplified TCR beta libraries were sequenced as 87-base-pair reads. In the authors' own workflow: Across the 640 or so repertoires, a later analysis counted roughly 77 million unique TCR beta chains, 9 million to 14 million of which were shared by at least two donors. To remove PCR and sequencing errors, raw reads were error-corrected and collapsed into unique sequences using a nearest-neighbor algorithm that merged closely related sequences. To assign V, D and J gene segments, CDR3 sequences were aligned to IMGT reference sequences. Each retained sequence needed at least a six-nucleotide match to both a V gene segment and a J gene segment. A rearrangement counted as productive if the CDR3 had no stop codons and remained in frame with V and J, and every other rearrangement counted as non-productive. CDR3 was defined according to IMGT convention as the region running from the second conserved V-encoded cysteine to the conserved J-encoded phenylalanine. Sequences without an unambiguous match to a single V gene segment were excluded from the earlier analysis of approximately 600 of the donors. In an earlier analysis of roughly 600 of the donors, a V segment was called functional when productive rearrangements were above 56.7%, and segregating when the standard deviation between donors exceeded 5%. To diagnose cytomegalovirus status from the catalog of TCR beta chain sequences, a statistical classification framework was built. V and J gene assignment, in a later analysis, came from comparing TCR nucleotide sequences with IMGT/GENE-DB human TR gene sequences. In a later analysis, CDR3 sequences and most-parsimonious VDJ recombination scenarios were assigned using the TCRdist pipeline. A later analysis defined each TCR beta chain by its CDR3 amino acid sequence plus V-gene family, and excluded reads lacking a unique V-gene family. A later analysis removed 600 or so highly shared, low-generation-probability nucleotide sequences to deal with suspected cross-contamination and a sequencing artifact. In a later analysis, a clonal expansion index was calculated for each public chain from normalized within-repertoire ranks of inferred template counts. In a later analysis, generation probabilities were computed with a VDJ recombination model fitted to out-of-frame rearrangements, and the resulting probabilities were checked against IGoR. In a later analysis, TCR-TCR, TCR-HLA and TCR-CMV co-occurrence was scored with hypergeometric tests, and a repertoire-size bias correction was applied to TCR pairs. False discovery rates were estimated in a later analysis by permuting HLA or CMV assignments 20 times. In a later analysis, co-occurring TCRs were grouped using DBSCAN, and TCRdist sequence similarity was added for clustering within HLA-allele-positive subsets. Co-occurrence clustering excluded repertoires with fewer than 30,000 or more than 120,000 public chains, plus five with anomalous nucleotide sharing. TCRdb holds this immuneACCESS table with in-frame rearrangements only. Some clones are missing; in checked studies, unresolved V genes explain under half, and the rest has no known cause. From that table come the V and J calls and clone size; the DNA was used to work out D and trimming. Within this sample are approximately 140,000 clones, with about three quarters of them counted one time only. Clones ranked in the top ten supply around 2.5% of the sample.

Taken from cysteine to phenylalanine, the CDR3 has 12 residues. CDR3 DNA is the only sequence kept; it has 36 bases, read in frame from the first base. V is shortened by 6 bases, J by 0 bases, and the region joining them spans 3 bases. Per the germline V gene, MNHNS is the CDR1 and SASEGT is the CDR2. The cohort was made up of approximately 670 healthy bone marrow donors. At the time of sampling, every cohort member was nominally healthy, though immune exposures that went unrecorded were likely present. The donor tested CMV seropositive, placing the donor among the approximately 290 seropositive members of the cohort. A peripheral blood sample was provided by each donor, and peripheral blood mononuclear cells were used for TCR beta sequencing. The Qiagen DNeasy Blood Extraction Kit was used to extract genomic DNA from the blood cell samples.

This receptor was obtained from a woman aged 60-70 years in good health and CMV-seropositive. The sequenced material came from PBMCs. This receptor chain uses TRBV6-1 and TRBJ1-5, with the D gene not clear enough to name. In nucleotide form, the sequence is TGTGCCAGCAGCCTTAGCAATCAGCCCCAGCATTTT. Translation gives CASSLSNQPQHF.